This TCR beta chain was observed in a study of cytomegalovirus exposure and HLA in healthy donors. Study summary: Roughly 80 million unique TCRs from HLA-typed donors made up an early data release.

PCR was performed using 60 Vbeta and 13 Jbeta primers. Profiling relied on immunoSEQ multiplex PCR, and the TCRdb table lists in-frame clones only, not all of them. The sample contains 200,000 to 250,000 clones, 85% to 90% of which appear only once. To note about this clone: The antigen is not known.

Trimming removed 0 bases from V and 3 bases from J, with 11 bases in between. This CDR3 contains 16 residues. CDR1 is MNHEY and CDR2 is SVGAGI in the germline V gene. General study findings and limits: An analysis that was carried out later associated 15,000 to 20,000 TCR beta sequences with HLA alleles at 0.05 false discovery rate.

Sequencing used PBMCs. The chain combines TRBV6-5 with TRBJ2-2, with a tentative D call TRBD1 (6 bases). The receptor's source is a woman in her late teens or twenties in good health and CMV-seronegative. Here the CDR3 reads CASSYSTGLDTGELFF. The CDR3 coding sequence is TGTGCCAGCAGTTACTCGACAGGCCTGGACACCGGGGAGCTGTTTTTT.